Presented here are 7 T cell receptor beta chains from one specimen sequenced in a study of breast tumors, draining lymph nodes, adjacent tissues. TCRdb reprocessed the multiplex PCR reads via MiXCR and lists one record per CDR3 protein. Here the sample spans 270,000 or so distinct CDR3 sequences, 30% to 35% being singletons. Axillary draining lymph nodes of breast cancer patients supplied the node samples. The specimen sequenced was axillary lymph node tissue. Receptors were obtained from a female donor with breast cancer. Some clones in this sample may be carry-over from other donors' samples.

Of note for this clonotype: Since a much larger clone is just one base distant, this may be a read error. The V gene is TRBV6-1, the J gene TRBJ1-4; D unclear. Trimming removed 6 bases at V and 8 bases at J, with 16 bases between. CDR3 size: 14 residues. The germline CDR1 and CDR2 sequences are MNHNS and SASEGT. The DNA for the CDR3 is TGTGCCAGCAGGGGGAAGGGCGAGGTGGAAAAACTGTTTTTT. This codes for CASRGKGEVEKLFF.

Turning to this clonotype: A clone one base away is much larger, so this may be a read error. This chain connects TRBV12-5 to TRBJ2-2; 8 bases align to TRBD1. CDR3 size: 13 residues. In germline, CDR1 is LGHNT, CDR2 FRNRAP. V was clipped by 8 bases and J by 9 bases; unmatched bases: 8. The DNA for the CDR3 is TGTGCTAGTCGGACAGGGCGTTCCCGGGAGCTGTTTTTT. Translation gives CASRTGRSRELFF.

This clonotype has more than one count but fewer than ten. A single base separates this from a much larger clone, so it may be a read error. This chain joins TRBV12-5 and TRBJ2-7; 9 positions match TRBD1. Germline V lookup: CDR1 LGHNT, CDR2 FRNRAP. There are 13 residues in the CDR3. As DNA, the CDR3 is TGTGCTAGTGGTTTGGTTACAGGGGGCGAGCAGTGCTTC. Translating it yields CASGLVTGGEQCF.

The chain combines TRBV19 with TRBJ1-1; 9 positions match TRBD1. The CDR3 loop spans 15 amino acids. J gave up 7 bases and V 8 bases, and 14 bases lay outside the gene matches. Germline-derived CDR1 and CDR2 are LNHDA and SQIVND (reference sequence). The CDR3, as DNA: TGTGCCAGTGTACCGCGTTTGGGGACAGGGATTGAAGCTTTCTTT. It translates to CASVPRLGTGIEAFF.

With regard to this clonotype: It may be a read error: a sequence one base away is much more abundant. The chain combines TRBV30 with TRBJ2-7; D is undetermined. This CDR3 is built from 11 residues. Germline CDR1 is GTSNPN and CDR2 is SVGIG (reference sequence). In DNA, the CDR3 is TGTGCCTGGAGTGTACAGTACGGGCAGTACTTC. Protein product: CAWSVQYGQYF.

Turning to this clonotype: A much larger clonotype is one base distant, so this may be a read error. The rearrangement uses TRBV12-3 or TRBV12-4 and TRBJ2-1; no definite D call. V was clipped by 4 bases and J by 7 bases, with 8 bases between them. The CDR3 runs 12 residues. The CDR3 region is CASSSLRNEQFF. DNA of the CDR3: TGTGCCAGCAGTTCCCTCAGGAATGAGCAGTTCTTC.

This clonotype came up many times. This chain links TRBV5-1 with TRBJ2-7, with D unresolved. V shed 1 base and J shed 5 bases, with 7 bases lying between them. The length of the CDR3 is 12 residues. Germline V gene sequence: CDR1 SGHRS, CDR2 YFSETQ. CDR3 sequence: CASSLTDDEQYF. CDR3 sequence (DNA): TGCGCCAGCAGCTTGACTGATGACGAGCAGTACTTC.